Listed below are T cell receptor beta chains from one sample, sequenced in a study of spatial heterogeneity in lung cancer. TCRdb reanalysed the 5' RACE reads using MiXCR and keeps one entry per CDR3 protein. Among roughly 2,100 distinct CDR3 sequences listed, about 20% were seen once. The sequencing here drew on lung tumor tissue, taken at surgery. The receptors originated from a male donor with early-stage non-small cell lung cancer. CDR3s include the opening cysteine and the closing phenylalanine or tryptophan. A D gene is named only where the DNA matches it firmly. The size entry is marked missing in some rows and otherwise reads once, few, many or a size class.

DNA: TGTGCCAGCAGTTACTTCGACGAGCAGTACTTC
CDR3: CASSYFDEQYF
D: NA
V: TRBV6-5
J: TRBJ2-7
size: medium-sized

DNA: TGTGCCACCAGTGATTTGATGGAGGAGAGCTCCTACAATGAGCAGTTCTTC
CDR3: CATSDLMEESSYNEQFF
D: NA
V: TRBV24-1
J: TRBJ2-1
size: NA

DNA: TGTGCCAGCAGCTTAGCGAAGGGGGAGGGACAGCCCCAGCATTTT
CDR3: CASSLAKGEGQPQHF
D: NA
V: TRBV7-9
J: TRBJ1-5
size: NA

DNA: TGTGCCAGCAGTTTTTTGGTCCCCCCCTACGAGCAGTACTTC
CDR3: CASSFLVPPYEQYF
D: NA
V: TRBV12-3/TRBV12-4
J: TRBJ2-7
size: few

DNA: TGTGCCAGCAGCGCGGGACAGAATAAGCAGTTCTTC
CDR3: CASSAGQNKQFF
D: TRBD1
V: TRBV9
J: TRBJ2-1
size: NA

DNA: TGCAGCGTCGCCGGGACAGGACACTACGAGCAGTACTTC
CDR3: CSVAGTGHYEQYF
D: TRBD1
V: TRBV29-1
J: TRBJ2-7
size: NA

DNA: TGTGCCAGCAGCATGACAGGCAGCTCCTACAATGAGCAGTTCTTC
CDR3: CASSMTGSSYNEQFF
D: NA
V: TRBV5-6
J: TRBJ2-1
size: many

DNA: TGCGCCAGCAGCGTTTACGGGGAAAGGAGCCCTGAAGCTTTCTTT
CDR3: CASSVYGERSPEAFF
D: NA
V: TRBV5-1
J: TRBJ1-1
size: NA

DNA: TGTGCCAGCAGTCCGGGGGAATTCTCACAAGAGACCCAGTACTTC
CDR3: CASSPGEFSQETQYF
D: NA
V: TRBV28
J: TRBJ2-5
size: NA

DNA: TGTGCCAGCAGTGCCCGTCGACTAGCGGGGGGACTCACAGATACGCAGTATTTT
CDR3: CASSARRLAGGLTDTQYF
D: TRBD2
V: TRBV27
J: TRBJ2-3
size: few

DNA: TGTGCCAGCAGCCTGAAAGGGTCTTATGGCTACACCTTC
CDR3: CASSLKGSYGYTF
D: NA
V: TRBV5-4
J: TRBJ1-2
size: NA

DNA: TGTGCCAGCAGTGCCCAGAACACCGGGGAGCTGTTTTTT
CDR3: CASSAQNTGELFF
D: NA
V: TRBV2
J: TRBJ2-2
size: large